Below are 21 T cell receptor beta chains sequenced from a single sample in a study of cytomegalovirus exposure and HLA in healthy donors (TCRdb year 2017). Library preparation was by the immunoSEQ multiplex PCR assay. The multiplex PCR relied on a mix of 60 forward primers for TCR Vbeta segments and 13 reverse primers for TCR Jbeta segments. TCRdb mirrors the immuneACCESS table, restricted to in-frame sequences. Some clones are absent from its copies; in checked studies, under half trace to an unresolved V gene, and the reason for the others is unknown. The sample table shows about 120,000 clones, and over 70% are seen once. The top ten constitute under 4.5% of the sample. The sequencing sample was made of PBMCs. The receptors come from a man aged 35-49 years in good health and CMV-seropositive.

CDR3: CASSIGTGSSNEKLFF. The CDR3 nucleotides are TGTGCCAGCAGCATCGGAACAGGGAGTTCTAATGAAAAACTGTTTTTT. The rearrangement uses TRBV9 and TRBJ1-4; possible D gene TRBD1, 6 bases. From germline, CDR1 is SGDLS and CDR2 YYNGEE. The ends were cut back, 4 bases at V and 3 bases at J, with 16 bases in the middle. The CDR3 runs to 16 residues.

V usage is TRBV5-1 and J usage is TRBJ1-1; D is perhaps TRBD1 (6 bases). V shed 4 bases and J shed 4 bases, with 14 bases lying between them. CDR1 is SGHRS, CDR2 YFSETQ, per germline. The CDR3 consists of 14 residues. In DNA form, the CDR3 reads TGCGCCAGCAGCCGGACAGAGAGGGGCACTGAAGCTTTCTTT. Protein sequence: CASSRTERGTEAFF. The full variable domain, completed using reference TRBV5-1 and TRBJ1-1, is KAGVTQTPRYLIKTRGQQVTLSCSPISGHRSVSWYQQTPGQGLQFLFEYFSETQRNKGNFPGRFSGRQFSNSRSEMNVSTLELGDSALYLCASSRTERGTEAFFGQGTRLTVV.

J is TRBJ1-2 and V is TRBV10-1; TRBD1 is a possible D gene (5 bases). The CDR3 loop spans 14 amino acids. Trimming removed 6 bases from V and 0 bases from J, with 11 bases in between. Germline V gene data show CDR1 as WNHNN and CDR2 as SYGVQD (reference sequence). CDR3: CASSPGGANYGYTF. DNA of the CDR3: TGCGCCAGCAGCCCGGGGGGGGCTAACTATGGCTACACCTTC.

The chain couples TRBV6-4 to TRBJ1-3; 9 bases are shared with TRBD1. The CDR3 has 16 residues. V shed 2 bases, J shed 4 bases, and the junction held 6 bases outside the gene matches. Germline V CDR1 and CDR2: MRHNA, SNTAGT. The CDR3 here is CASSDVGGTGGNTIYF. The CDR3 DNA reads as TGTGCCAGCAGTGACGTGGGTGGGACAGGGGGAAACACCATATATTTT.

The chain combines TRBV30 with TRBJ1-1; no reliable D call. Looked up from germline, CDR1 is GTSNPN and CDR2 is SVGIG (reference sequence). The CDR3 has 12 residues. The ends were cut back, 4 bases at V and 3 bases at J, with 9 bases in the middle. The CDR3 DNA is TGTGCCTGGATGGGCAGTCACACTGAAGCTTTCTTT. Translation gives CAWMGSHTEAFF.

The V and J genes are TRBV6-5 and TRBJ1-2; no clear D. This CDR3 has 14 residues. From germline, CDR1 is MNHEY and CDR2 SVGAGI. Trimming removed 0 bases at V and 8 bases at J, with 13 bases between. DNA of the CDR3: TGTGCCAGCAGTTACTCCCCCACAATGGAGGGCTACACCTTC. Protein product: CASSYSPTMEGYTF.

The chain combines TRBV4-3 with TRBJ1-3; D may be TRBD1 (5 bases). The CDR3 runs 16 residues. Germline assignment: CDR1 LGHNA and CDR2 YSLEER. The V end lost 3 bases, the J end lost 2 bases, and 14 bases lay between the germline ends. DNA of the CDR3: TGCGCCAGCAGCCATGGTTCAGCGGGGGCTGGAAACACCATATATTTT. Its protein is CASSHGSAGAGNTIYF.

The CDR3: CASSPPSASSSSYNEQFF. The CDR3 DNA reads as TGTGCCAGCAGCCCACCCTCCGCCTCGTCGAGCTCCTACAATGAGCAGTTCTTC. The chain recombines TRBV28 with TRBJ2-1, with D hard to call. V gave up 6 bases and J gave up 0 bases, with 21 bases separating them. CDR3 length: 18 amino acids. Germline CDR1 and CDR2: MDHEN and SYDVKM.

This chain joins TRBV4-1 and TRBJ2-7, with D unclear. The CDR3 is 14 amino acids. Per the germline V gene, CDR1 is MGHRA and CDR2 is YSYEKL. The germline V and J ends were trimmed by 1 base and 0 bases, with 7 bases remaining between them. CDR3 sequence (DNA): TGCGCCAGCAGCCAAGGTCCCCACTCCTACGAGCAGTACTTC. It encodes CASSQGPHSYEQYF.

This clone was counted between two and nine times. The V call is TRBV13, the J call TRBJ2-3; TRBD1 agrees at 8 bases. V lost 5 bases and J lost 5; bases outside the gene matches: 12. The CDR3 is made up of 16 amino acids. CDR1 and CDR2 from the germline V gene are PRHDT and FYEKMQ (reference sequence). CDR3 sequence (DNA): TGTGCCAGCAGCCCCCTTCGACAGGGGCAGAGAGATACGCAGTATTTT. Translated: CASSPLRQGQRDTQYF. The entire variable domain, with the rest obtained from reference TRBV13 and TRBJ2-3, is as follows: AAGVIQSPRHLIKEKRETATLKCYPIPRHDTVYWYQQGPGQDPQFLISFYEKMQSDKGSIPDRFSAQQFSDYHSELNMSSLELGDSALYFCASSPLRQGQRDTQYFGPGTRLTVL.

The rearrangement uses TRBV7-9 and TRBJ1-1, with 9 bases that match TRBD1. Germline values: CDR1 SEHNR, CDR2 FQNEAQ (reference sequence). The length of the CDR3 is 14 residues. J gave up 4 bases and V 5 bases, and 5 bases lay outside the gene matches. The CDR3 region is CASSADRGFTEAFF. The CDR3 DNA reads as TGTGCCAGCAGCGCCGACAGGGGGTTCACTGAAGCTTTCTTT. Full variable domain (outside the CDR3, taken from reference TRBV7-9 and TRBJ1-1): DTGVSQNPRHKITKRGQNVTFRCDPISEHNRLYWYRQTLGQGPEFLTYFQNEAQLEKSRLLSDRFSAERPKGSFSTLEIQRTEQGDSAMYLCASSADRGFTEAFFGQGTRLTVV.

The chain combines TRBV7-9 with TRBJ2-1; D may be TRBD1 (5 bases). CDR1 is SEHNR, CDR2 FQNEAQ, per germline (reference sequence). This CDR3 spans 15 amino acids. The V gene lost 1 base and the J gene lost 7 bases, with 14 bases spanning the gap. DNA for the CDR3: TGTGCCAGCAGCTTAGGGCAGGGTTTGTTGAATGAGCAGTTCTTC. Translating gives CASSLGQGLLNEQFF. Complete variable domain (other parts from reference TRBV7-9 and TRBJ2-1): DTGVSQNPRHKITKRGQNVTFRCDPISEHNRLYWYRQTLGQGPEFLTYFQNEAQLEKSRLLSDRFSAERPKGSFSTLEIQRTEQGDSAMYLCASSLGQGLLNEQFFGPGTRLTVL.

The gene calls are TRBV28 and TRBJ1-4, with D perhaps TRBD1 (6 bases). This CDR3 has 13 amino acids. Per germline, CDR1 MDHEN and CDR2 SYDVKM. Trimming took 3 bases from V and 8 from J, leaving 10 bases between them. CDR3 protein: CASSFSDSEKLFF. CDR3 nucleotide sequence: TGTGCCAGCAGTTTCTCGGACAGCGAAAAACTGTTTTTT.

The rearrangement joins TRBV6-6 to TRBJ1-3; D gene uncertain. The CDR3 runs to 13 residues. The V and J ends lost 6 bases and 4 bases respectively, with 10 bases between them. Per the germline V gene, CDR1 is MNHNY and CDR2 is SVGAGI (reference sequence). CDR3: CASSLGRGNTIYF. The CDR3 nucleotides are TGTGCCAGCAGCCTTGGTCGGGGAAACACCATATATTTT.

The V and J genes are TRBV19 and TRBJ2-5, with 9 positions matching TRBD2. This CDR3 is built from 16 residues. Germline V lookup: CDR1 LNHDA, CDR2 SQIVND (reference sequence). V shed 3 bases, J shed 1 base, and the junction held 6 bases outside the gene matches. CDR3 sequence: CASSMTSGALQETQYF. The DNA of the CDR3 is TGTGCCAGTAGTATGACTAGCGGAGCTCTCCAAGAGACCCAGTACTTC. The whole variable domain, remainder taken from reference TRBV19 and TRBJ2-5, is DGGITQSPKYLFRKEGQNVTLSCEQNLNHDAMYWYRQDPGQGLRLIYYSQIVNDFQKGDIAEGYSVSREKKESFPLTVTSAQKNPTAFYLCASSMTSGALQETQYFGPGTRLLVL.

This clone turned up a few times. The chain recombines TRBV5-6 with TRBJ1-3; no clear D gene. The CDR3 is 18 amino acids. The germline V gene encodes CDR1 SGHDT and CDR2 YYEEEE. Between the trimmed V and J ends, which lost 0 bases and 0 bases, there was a span of 16 bases. The CDR3 DNA reads as TGTGCCAGCAGCTTGGGGGAGTTGAGACGGAACTCTGGAAACACCATATATTTT. Residues: CASSLGELRRNSGNTIYF.

The chain recombines TRBV30 with TRBJ2-2, with D maybe TRBD2 (5 bases). Per germline, CDR1 GTSNPN and CDR2 SVGIG (reference sequence). The CDR3 totals 15 residues. Trimming left V 0 bases short and J 2 bases short, with 10 bases between. In nucleotides, the CDR3 is TGTGCCTGGAGTGTAGGCGCGGGCAACACCGGGGAGCTGTTTTTT. This translates into CAWSVGAGNTGELFF.

In this sample, this clone turned up once. This sequence joins TRBV7-9 and TRBJ2-2; TRBD1 aligns across 12 bases. Unmatched junction bases numbered 7, after V lost 1 base and J lost 7 bases. Germline V CDR1 and CDR2: SEHNR, FQNEAQ (reference sequence). This CDR3 is built from 17 residues. The chain's CDR3 is CASSLGVGTGGFGELFF. The CDR3 nucleotides are TGTGCCAGCAGCTTAGGAGTCGGGACAGGGGGCTTCGGGGAGCTGTTTTTT.

The rearrangement uses TRBV28 and TRBJ2-1; TRBD2 aligns across 11 bases. Looked up from germline, CDR1 is MDHEN and CDR2 is SYDVKM. This CDR3 region has 16 residues. Unmatched junction bases numbered 6, after V lost 5 bases and J lost 3 bases. Here the CDR3 DNA reads TGTGCCAGCAGTCCCCTTACTAGCGGGAGCTACAATGAGCAGTTCTTC. Amino acids: CASSPLTSGSYNEQFF.

The chain combines TRBV6-1 with TRBJ2-1; TRBD2 agrees at 10 bases. The V gene end was trimmed by 9 bases and the J gene end by 10 bases; junction bases not matched to a gene: 9. CDR1 is MNHNS, CDR2 SASEGT, per germline. The CDR3 extends over 13 amino acids. The CDR3 DNA follows: TGTGCCAGTTTCCAGGGACTAGCGAAAGAGCAGTTCTTC. Translating it yields CASFQGLAKEQFF.

The chain links TRBV11-2 to TRBJ2-7, with 10 bases matching TRBD1. Trimming removed 4 bases from V and 3 bases from J; junction bases left unmatched: 3. From germline, CDR1 is SGHAT and CDR2 FQNNGV. The CDR3 length is 14 residues. The CDR3 loop reads CASSSDRGGYEQYF. The CDR3 bases are TGTGCCAGCAGCTCGGACAGGGGGGGCTACGAGCAGTACTTC.